This TCR beta chain came from a study of T cell changes during pregnancy in multiple sclerosis. The assay was immunoSEQ multiplex PCR, and TCRdb's table has in-frame clones only and misses some. Of about 40,000 clones listed, roughly 90% were seen once; the top ten hold approximately 13%. CDR3 length: 16 amino acids. Germline lookup yields CDR1 MGHRA and CDR2 YSYEKL. V was shortened by 1 base and J by 6 bases, with 16 bases between the two germline ends. Specimen: CD8+ T cells from peripheral blood mononuclear cells, collected in the first trimester of pregnancy. The rearrangement links TRBV4-1 to TRBJ1-5; D ambiguous. The sequence derives from a female donor with multiple sclerosis, enrolled in a pregnancy study. The CDR3 spells CASSQGNRVFRQPQHF. For the CDR3, the DNA is TGCGCCAGCAGCCAAGGGAACAGAGTTTTCCGTCAGCCCCAGCATTTT.